The 25 T cell receptor beta chains given below trace back to one sample, sequenced in a study of CD8 T cells in Susac syndrome. Random hexamers were used to reverse transcribe the RNA input (roughly 0.5 to 1 ug). TCRdb fed the immunoSEQ multiplex PCR reads into MiXCR, producing one record per CDR3 protein. Here the sample spans about 200,000 distinct CDR3 sequences, around 93% being singletons. Sequencing was done on a sample of CD4+ T cells from PBMCs. All receptors come from a human donor with multiple sclerosis.

The DNA for the CDR3 is TGTGCCAGCAGTTTCGCAGGGGCTCAGCCCCAGCATTTT. Translated: CASSFAGAQPQHF. The chain is built from TRBV12-3 or TRBV12-4 and TRBJ1-5, with D possibly matching TRBD1 (6 bases). The germline V and J ends were trimmed by 3 bases and 6 bases, with 9 bases remaining between them. CDR3 length: 13 amino acids.

The chain employs TRBV20-1 and TRBJ1-2; 10 bases map to TRBD1. Trimming took 1 base from V and 1 from J; bases not matched to a gene: 0. There are 14 residues in the CDR3. Germline V gene sequence: CDR1 DFQATT, CDR2 SNEGSKA (reference sequence). CDR3 region: CSARGTGGNYGYTF. The CDR3 DNA sequence: TGCAGTGCTAGAGGGACAGGGGGTAACTATGGCTACACCTTC.

This sequence joins TRBV5-1 and TRBJ2-7, with D maybe TRBD1 (5 bases). The CDR3 is 15 residues long. Germline V CDR1 and CDR2: SGHRS, YFSETQ. Trimming removed 4 bases at V and 0 bases at J, with 14 bases between. As DNA, the CDR3 is TGCGCCAGCAGCCAAGCTGACAGCTACTCCTACGAGCAGTACTTC. This codes for CASSQADSYSYEQYF.

The V gene is TRBV9, the J gene TRBJ2-3; TRBD1 aligns across 7 bases. Germline assignment: CDR1 SGDLS and CDR2 YYNGEE. J gave up 7 bases and V 0 bases, and 17 bases lay outside the gene matches. This CDR3 has 18 residues. This chain's CDR3 is CASSVGKFETGWKYTQYF. Here the CDR3 DNA reads TGTGCCAGCAGCGTAGGGAAATTCGAGACAGGGTGGAAATATACGCAGTATTTT.

V gene TRBV3-1 combines with J gene TRBJ1-2, with no clear D. V was clipped by 0 bases and J by 5 bases, with 13 bases between them. The CDR3 spans 15 residues. The germline V gene has CDR1 LGHDT and CDR2 YNNKEL (reference sequence). The CDR3 DNA follows: TGTGCCAGCAGCCAAGATCTCGGGGAAACATATGGCTACACCTTC. It codes for CASSQDLGETYGYTF.

V and J are TRBV10-3 and TRBJ2-3, with D perhaps matching TRBD1 (6 bases). V dropped 4 bases and J dropped 4 bases, with 15 bases sitting between them. The CDR3 sequence is 15 residues long. The germline V gene has CDR1 ENHRY and CDR2 SYGVKD. The CDR3 nucleotides read TGTGCCATCAGTGTGGGGGCCAGAGCCGCAGATACGCAGTATTTT. Protein sequence: CAISVGARAADTQYF.

This clonotype was seen a handful of times. The chain couples TRBV3-1 to TRBJ2-7; the D is unclear. Germline V gives CDR1 LGHDT, CDR2 YNNKEL (reference sequence). This CDR3 spans 12 amino acids. Trimming took 3 bases from V and 2 from J, leaving 5 bases between them. The CDR3 here is CASSQTAYEQYF. The CDR3 DNA reads TGTGCCAGCAGCCAGACGGCCTACGAGCAGTACTTC.

V and J are TRBV18 and TRBJ1-6, with D possibly being TRBD1 (5 bases). Germline V lookup: CDR1 KGHSH, CDR2 LQKENI. The CDR3 runs to 14 residues. Trimming left V 2 bases short and J 10 bases short, with 12 bases between. CDR3 DNA: TGTGCCAGCTCACCAAGCAGGGTAGGATCACCCCTCCACTTT. It translates to CASSPSRVGSPLHF.

The gene calls are TRBV30 and TRBJ1-4; a possible D gene is TRBD1 (5 bases). The germline CDR1 and CDR2 sequences are GTSNPN and SVGIG (reference sequence). V was cut by 1 base and J by 16 bases, with 19 bases left in between. There are 13 residues in the CDR3. The CDR3 sequence is CAWSAGFGQSGFF. The CDR3 coding sequence is TGTGCCTGGAGTGCGGGCTTCGGACAATCTGGGTTTTTT.

V is TRBV9 and J is TRBJ2-1, with 10 bases lining up with TRBD2. Germline loops: CDR1 SGDLS, CDR2 YYNGEE. The CDR3 is 17 amino acids. V lost 1 base and J lost 7; bases outside the gene matches: 11. The CDR3 region is CASSVSASGGPTNEQFF. The CDR3 DNA reads as TGTGCCAGCAGCGTATCGGCTAGCGGGGGACCCACTAATGAGCAGTTCTTC.

The chain links TRBV19 to TRBJ2-3; 7 positions agree with TRBD1. From germline, CDR1 is LNHDA and CDR2 SQIVND (reference sequence). V dropped 5 bases and J dropped 6; count of bases not matched to a gene: 8. There are 14 residues in the CDR3. The CDR3 region has the DNA TGTGCCAGTAGTGTCGACAGGGCGACCGATACGCAGTATTTT. Translated, it gives CASSVDRATDTQYF.

This sequence joins TRBV27 and TRBJ2-7; D assignment may be TRBD1 or TRBD2 (5 bases each). The V end lost 6 bases, the J end lost 1 base, and 13 bases lay between the germline ends. The length of the CDR3 is 14 residues. CDR1 and CDR2 (germline): MNHEY, SMNVEV (reference sequence). CDR3 amino acids: CASSPRGRSYEQYV. The CDR3 coding sequence is TGTGCCAGCAGCCCTCGGGGCCGATCCTACGAGCAGTACGTC.

This chain links TRBV3-1 with TRBJ1-1, with 8 bases fitting TRBD1. J gave up 3 bases and V 2 bases, and 5 bases lay outside the gene matches. In germline, CDR1 is LGHDT, CDR2 YNNKEL (reference sequence). The CDR3 is 15 residues long. CDR3 amino acids: CASSQSGGADTEAFF. The CDR3 bases are TGTGCCAGCAGCCAATCAGGGGGCGCGGACACTGAAGCTTTCTTT.

This chain uses TRBV9 with TRBJ2-3; either TRBD1 or TRBD2 may supply D (5 bases each). Trimming stripped 1 base from V and 6 bases from J, with 15 bases between. Germline V gene lookup returns CDR1 SGDLS and CDR2 YYNGEE. The CDR3 length is 15 residues. DNA of the CDR3: TGTGCCAGCAGCGTAAGTTCCGGGGCTAGGGATACGCAGTATTTT. Residues: CASSVSSGARDTQYF. The whole variable domain, remainder taken from reference TRBV9 and TRBJ2-3, is DSGVTQTPKHLITATGQRVTLRCSPRSGDLSVYWYQQSLDQGLQFLIQYYNGEERAKGNILERFSAQQFPDLHSELNLSSLELGDSALYFCASSVSSGARDTQYFGPGTRLTVL.

The rearrangement uses TRBV20-1 and TRBJ2-7, with TRBD1 matching over 10 bases. With 6 bases clipped from V and 2 bases from J, the junction kept 4 bases outside the gene matches. Germline CDR1 and CDR2: DFQATT and SNEGSKA (reference sequence). The CDR3 sequence is 13 residues long. CDR3 in DNA: TGCAGTGCCCAGGACAGGGGGGCCTACGAGCAGTACGTC. Protein sequence: CSAQDRGAYEQYV.

The V call is TRBV7-9, the J call TRBJ2-3; D is undetermined. The CDR3 totals 12 residues. The V and J ends lost 6 bases and 6 bases respectively, with 10 bases between them. The germline V gene has CDR1 SEHNR and CDR2 FQNEAQ (reference sequence). The CDR3 region has the DNA TGTGCCAGCAGTTCTCCGAAGGATACGCAGTATTTT. This translates into CASSSPKDTQYF. The whole variable domain, filled in from reference TRBV7-9 and TRBJ2-3, reads DTGVSQNPRHKITKRGQNVTFRCDPISEHNRLYWYRQTLGQGPEFLTYFQNEAQLEKSRLLSDRFSAERPKGSFSTLEIQRTEQGDSAMYLCASSSPKDTQYFGPGTRLTVL.

The genes are TRBV12-3 or TRBV12-4 and TRBJ1-1; D gene unclear. V dropped 3 bases and J dropped 4 bases, with 3 bases sitting between them. This CDR3 is 11 amino acids long. The CDR3 nucleotides read TGTGCCAGCAGTTTGTTCACTGAAGCTTTCTTT. It yields the protein CASSLFTEAFF.

The chain uses TRBV29-1 and TRBJ2-5; 8 bases agree with TRBD1. V was pared by 2 bases and J by 7 bases, with 6 bases of the junction left unmatched. Germline V CDR1 and CDR2: SQVTM, ANQGSEA. The CDR3 totals 13 residues. For the CDR3, the DNA is TGCAGCGTTGAACAGGGGGCAGAGGGGACCCAGTACTTC. This gives the protein CSVEQGAEGTQYF.

This clonotype was detected only once. The chain recombines TRBV7-8 with TRBJ1-2, with a possible D match to TRBD1 (6 bases). The V end lost 4 bases, the J end lost 3 bases, and 12 bases lay between the germline ends. CDR1 is SGHVS, CDR2 FQNEAQ, per germline. The length of the CDR3 is 14 residues. CDR3 DNA: TGTGCCAGCAGCTCCCGGACAGACGACTATGGCTACACCTTC. It translates to CASSSRTDDYGYTF.

V and J are TRBV23-1 and TRBJ1-5; TRBD1 might be the D (6 bases). TRBV23-1 belongs to the ORF category, with a function that is uncertain. The V gene lost 9 bases and the J gene lost 1 base, with 10 bases spanning the gap. The CDR3 has 13 residues. CDR3 nucleotide sequence: TGCGCCAGTGGGACATTAAGCAATCAGCCCCAGCATTTT. Translation: CASGTLSNQPQHF.

This clonotype was counted between two and nine times. DNA for the CDR3: TGTGCCTGGAGTTCAGGGGTCAATCAGCCCCAGCATTTT. Translated, it gives CAWSSGVNQPQHF. V usage is TRBV30 and J usage is TRBJ1-5; possible D gene TRBD1, 6 bases. V shed 2 bases and J shed 3 bases, with 8 bases lying between them. Per germline, CDR1 GTSNPN and CDR2 SVGIG (reference sequence). The CDR3 loop spans 13 amino acids.

The count of this clonotype is one. The rearrangement joins TRBV29-1 to TRBJ2-5; TRBD2 agrees at 11 bases. The CDR3 is 14 residues long. V lost 1 base to trimming and J lost 5 bases; unmatched junction nucleotides: 3. Germline V gene lookup returns CDR1 SQVTM and CDR2 ANQGSEA. CDR3 sequence: CSVEVSGGAETQYF. The CDR3 nucleotides read TGCAGCGTTGAAGTTAGCGGGGGGGCTGAGACCCAGTACTTC.

V gene TRBV20-1 combines with J gene TRBJ1-1; no definite D call. Germline V gives CDR1 DFQATT, CDR2 SNEGSKA (reference sequence). This CDR3 is built from 12 residues. The V end lost 3 bases, the J end lost 4 bases, and 9 bases lay between the germline ends. The CDR3 DNA is TGCAGTGCTAGGGGATGGGGCACTGAAGCTTTCTTT. Protein sequence: CSARGWGTEAFF.

This clonotype was detected only once. J is TRBJ2-6 and V is TRBV30; D is ambiguous. The V end lost 5 bases, the J end lost 0 bases, and 5 bases lay between the germline ends. This CDR3 has 13 amino acids. CDR1 and CDR2 from the germline V gene are GTSNPN and SVGIG (reference sequence). The chain's CDR3 is CAWARSGANVLTF. The CDR3 nucleotides read TGTGCCTGGGCCCGCTCTGGGGCCAACGTCCTGACTTTC. Full variable domain (remainder filled in from reference TRBV30 and TRBJ2-6): SQTIHQWPATLVQPVGSPLSLECTVEGTSNPNLYWYRQAAGRGLQLLFYSVGIGQISSEVPQNLSASRPQDRQFILSSKKLLLSDSGFYLCAWARSGANVLTFGAGSRLTVL.

The V call is TRBV3-1, the J call TRBJ1-1; D is undetermined. Germline V gives CDR1 LGHDT, CDR2 YNNKEL (reference sequence). This CDR3 has 13 amino acids. V lost 0 bases to trimming and J lost 7 bases, with 9 bases between them. The CDR3 coding sequence is TGTGCCAGCAGCCAAGACGGGCGATATGAAGCTTTCTTT. Translating gives CASSQDGRYEAFF.